These 10 T cell receptor beta chains share one sample of origin, sequenced in a study of CD8 T cells in Susac syndrome (dated by TCRdb to the late 2010s). The library relied on the immunoSEQ multiplex PCR assay. RNA was extracted using the RNeasy kit, and roughly 0.5 to 1 ug of the RNA was reverse transcribed with random hexamers. TCRdb reworked the public reads: Q25 trimming with fastp, MiXCR clone assembly, productive beta chains retained. Each entry is one CDR3 protein sequence, shown with its most common DNA and genes. The sample has a few hundred thousand distinct CDR3 sequences on record, about 82% of them singletons. Approximately 0.2% of the sample comes from the top ten. What was sequenced was CD8+ T cells from PBMCs. The receptors here all came from a human donor with multiple sclerosis.

This chain joins TRBV6-5 and TRBJ1-4; weak D call: TRBD1 (6 bases). The CDR3 sequence is 16 residues long. V lost 0 bases and J lost 7, with 15 bases in between. Germline V gene lookup returns CDR1 MNHEY and CDR2 SVGAGI. The CDR3 here is CASSYSIGGAGEKLFF. CDR3 sequence (DNA): TGTGCCAGCAGTTACTCGATTGGGGGCGCCGGTGAAAAACTGTTTTTT.

The chain recombines TRBV7-9 with TRBJ2-1; possible D gene TRBD2, 5 bases. The CDR3 loop spans 15 amino acids. Trimming pared 1 base from V and 8 bases from J, leaving 15 bases between. CDR1 is SEHNR, CDR2 FQNEAQ, per germline (reference sequence). The CDR3 DNA follows: TGTGCCAGCAGCTTAGGCAGGAGCTCGGAGGATGAGCAGTTCTTC. Translated, it gives CASSLGRSSEDEQFF.

The V gene is TRBV19, the J gene TRBJ1-3; D is ambiguous. CDR3 length: 16 residues. In germline, CDR1 is LNHDA, CDR2 SQIVND (reference sequence). Trimming took off 5 bases at V and 2 bases at J, with 16 bases between the two ends. As DNA, the CDR3 is TGTGCCAGTAGTTCACGTGAAGGTCTTGCTGGAAACACCATATATTTT. Residues: CASSSREGLAGNTIYF. Full variable domain (rest looked up from reference TRBV19 and TRBJ1-3): DGGITQSPKYLFRKEGQNVTLSCEQNLNHDAMYWYRQDPGQGLRLIYYSQIVNDFQKGDIAEGYSVSREKKESFPLTVTSAQKNPTAFYLCASSSREGLAGNTIYFGEGSWLTVV.

The V and J genes are TRBV20-1 and TRBJ2-3; TRBD2 might be the D (6 bases). CDR1 is DFQATT and CDR2 is SNEGSKA in the germline V gene (reference sequence). Between the trimmed V and J ends, which lost 4 bases and 2 bases, there was a span of 19 bases. This CDR3 comprises 16 residues. The CDR3 loop is CSATPIGGTLTDTQYF. The CDR3 region has the DNA TGCAGTGCTACTCCTATCGGGGGTACCCTCACAGATACGCAGTATTTT.

The CDR3 sequence is CASSLGTRNTEAFF. CDR3 DNA sequence: TGTGCCAGCAGTTTAGGGACAAGGAACACTGAAGCTTTCTTT. This chain joins TRBV12-3 or TRBV12-4 and TRBJ1-1; weak D call: TRBD1 (5 bases). This CDR3 is built from 14 residues. V lost 1 base and J lost 1, with 7 bases in between.

The chain combines TRBV4-2 with TRBJ2-2; D tentatively reads TRBD1 or TRBD2 (5 bases each). The CDR3 spans 14 residues. Deletions cut 1 base from V and 4 bases from J, with 7 bases between. Looked up from germline, CDR1 is LGHNA and CDR2 is YNFKEQ. The CDR3 DNA sequence: TGTGCCAGCAGCCAAGGGGGGAGCACCGGGGAGCTGTTTTTT. Encoded protein: CASSQGGSTGELFF.

J is TRBJ1-2 and V is TRBV4-2; D not resolved. Per the germline V gene, CDR1 is LGHNA and CDR2 is YNFKEQ. The CDR3 totals 16 residues. V gave up 2 bases and J gave up 8 bases, with 21 bases separating them. The CDR3 is CASSQKGQPSYIGYTF. CDR3 in DNA: TGTGCCAGCAGCCAAAAAGGGCAGCCGAGCTACATAGGCTACACCTTC.

This clonotype occurred a few times. The V call is TRBV6-4, the J call TRBJ1-2; 10 bases line up with TRBD1. The germline V gene encodes CDR1 MRHNA and CDR2 SNTAGT. V lost 0 bases and J lost 8; bases outside the gene matches: 0. This CDR3 has 13 residues. The CDR3 loop reads CASSDSTGGGYTF. The DNA for the CDR3 is TGTGCCAGCAGTGACTCGACAGGGGGCGGCTACACCTTC.

The CDR3 nucleotides read TGTGCCAGCCGAGGGGAGAGCGGGACGAGAAACGGGAATGAGCAGTTCTTC. Protein product: CASRGESGTRNGNEQFF. This chain connects TRBV14 to TRBJ2-1; 7 nucleotides agree with TRBD2. There are 17 residues in the CDR3. The V segment lost 8 bases and the J segment 7 bases; nucleotides outside the gene matches: 20. Germline V gene data show CDR1 as SGHDN and CDR2 as FVKESK.

The rearrangement uses TRBV27 and TRBJ1-1; D is unclear. CDR1 is MNHEY, CDR2 SMNVEV, per germline (reference sequence). Trimming stripped 2 bases from V and 5 bases from J, with 12 bases between. There are 14 residues in the CDR3. The CDR3 loop reads CASSLKGGWTEAFF. The CDR3 DNA reads as TGTGCCAGCAGTTTAAAAGGAGGCTGGACTGAAGCTTTCTTT.